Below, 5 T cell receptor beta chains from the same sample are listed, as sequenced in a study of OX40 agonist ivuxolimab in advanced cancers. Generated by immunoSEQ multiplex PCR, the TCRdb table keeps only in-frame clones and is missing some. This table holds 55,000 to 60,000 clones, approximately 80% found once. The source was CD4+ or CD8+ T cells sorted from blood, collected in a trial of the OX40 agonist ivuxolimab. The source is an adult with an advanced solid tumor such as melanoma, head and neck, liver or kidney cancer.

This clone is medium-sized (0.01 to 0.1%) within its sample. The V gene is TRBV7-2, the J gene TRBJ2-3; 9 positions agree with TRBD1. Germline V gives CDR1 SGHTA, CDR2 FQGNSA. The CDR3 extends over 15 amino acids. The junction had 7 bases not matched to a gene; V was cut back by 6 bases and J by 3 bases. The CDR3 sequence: CASSGTGFPTDTQYF. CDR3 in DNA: TGTGCCAGCAGTGGGACAGGGTTTCCGACAGATACGCAGTATTTT.

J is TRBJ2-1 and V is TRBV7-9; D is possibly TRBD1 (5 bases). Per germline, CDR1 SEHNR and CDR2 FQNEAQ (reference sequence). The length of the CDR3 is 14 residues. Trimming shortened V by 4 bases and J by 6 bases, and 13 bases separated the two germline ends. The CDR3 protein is CASSSWGGINEQFF. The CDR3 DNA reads TGTGCCAGCAGCTCGTGGGGCGGCATCAATGAGCAGTTCTTC.

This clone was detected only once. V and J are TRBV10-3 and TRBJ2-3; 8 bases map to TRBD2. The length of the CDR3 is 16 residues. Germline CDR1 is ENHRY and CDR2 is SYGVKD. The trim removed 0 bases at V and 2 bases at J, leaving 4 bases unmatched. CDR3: CAISESSGDPTDTQYF. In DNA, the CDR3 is TGTGCCATCAGTGAGTCTAGCGGGGACCCCACAGATACGCAGTATTTT.

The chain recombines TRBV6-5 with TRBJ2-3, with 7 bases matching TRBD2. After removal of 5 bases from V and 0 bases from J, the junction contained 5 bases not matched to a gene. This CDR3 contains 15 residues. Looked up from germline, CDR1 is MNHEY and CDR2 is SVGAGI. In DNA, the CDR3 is TGTGCCAGCAGTCTCGGGGGGATAAGCACAGATACGCAGTATTTT. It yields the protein CASSLGGISTDTQYF.

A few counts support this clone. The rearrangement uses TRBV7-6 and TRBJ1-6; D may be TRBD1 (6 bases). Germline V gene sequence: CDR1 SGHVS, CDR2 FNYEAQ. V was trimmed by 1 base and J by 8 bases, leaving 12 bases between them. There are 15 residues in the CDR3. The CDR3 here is CASSLEPSGDSPLHF. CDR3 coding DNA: TGTGCCAGCAGCTTAGAGCCATCAGGGGATTCACCCCTCCACTTT. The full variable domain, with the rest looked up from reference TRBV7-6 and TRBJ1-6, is GAGVSQSPRYKVTKRGQDVALRCDPISGHVSLYWYRQALGQGPEFLTYFNYEAQQDKSGLPNDRFSAERPEGSISTLTIQRTEQRDSAMYRCASSLEPSGDSPLHFGNGTRLTVT.